This is a list of T cell receptor beta chains from one sample in a study of long-term antiretroviral therapy in people with HIV. The assay was immunoSEQ multiplex PCR, and TCRdb's table has in-frame clones only and misses some. The table has around 16,000 clones, around four fifths seen once; the top ten hold approximately 13%. The sequencing here drew on unsorted PBMCs, taken about 3.3 years after starting antiretroviral therapy. Source of these receptors: a woman between 35 and 50 years old with HIV. Each CDR3 is given with its conserved first and last residue. A D gene is named only where the DNA matches it firmly. Only part of the rows carry a size: once, few, many, or a class if the clone is expanded.

J	D	size	length	V	CDR3	DNA
TRBJ1-2	-	-	14	TRBV27	CASSSPQGRGGYTF	TGTGCCAGCAGTTCCCCGCAGGGAAGGGGCGGCTACACCTTC
TRBJ1-2	-	few	15	TRBV6-6	CASSHPGTGDYGYTF	TGTGCCAGCAGCCACCCCGGGACTGGGGACTATGGCTACACCTTC
TRBJ2-7	-	few	16	TRBV21-1	CASNPAPSTDSYEQYF	TGTGCCAGCAACCCAGCCCCTTCGACAGATTCCTACGAGCAGTACTTC
TRBJ2-1	TRBD1	-	16	TRBV5-1	CASSVGQLSSYNEQFF	TGCGCCAGCAGCGTGGGACAGCTGAGCTCCTACAATGAGCAGTTCTTC
TRBJ1-1	TRBD1	-	17	TRBV5-4	CASSIRDRGRENTEAFF	TGTGCCAGCAGCATCCGGGACAGGGGGCGCGAGAACACTGAAGCTTTCTTT
TRBJ2-5	-	-	13	TRBV19	CASSIGAQETQYF	TGTGCCAGTAGTATCGGGGCGCAAGAGACCCAGTACTTC
TRBJ1-2	-	few	11	TRBV7-9	CASSRGLGYTF	TGTGCCAGCAGCCGGGGGCTCGGCTACACCTTC
TRBJ2-2	TRBD1	-	15	TRBV11-2	CASSLRAGGTGELFF	TGTGCCAGCAGCTTACGTGCAGGGGGCACCGGGGAGCTGTTTTTT
TRBJ1-1	-	-	11	TRBV29-1	CSGEVNTEAFF	TGCAGCGGTGAAGTGAACACTGAAGCTTTCTTT
TRBJ2-3	-	-	16	TRBV9	CASTPWGRGVPDTQYF	TGTGCCAGCACTCCCTGGGGGAGGGGGGTACCAGATACGCAGTATTTT
TRBJ1-5	TRBD1	few	16	TRBV2	CASRIDFDRDNQPQHF	TGTGCCAGCAGGATTGATTTCGACAGGGACAATCAGCCCCAGCATTTT
TRBJ2-3	TRBD2	-	14	TRBV5-1	CASSLGLAGGWQYF	TGCGCCAGCAGCTTGGGGCTAGCGGGGGGATGGCAGTATTTT
TRBJ1-2	TRBD1	-	16	TRBV10-3	CAISERDRGLYYGYTF	TGTGCCATCAGTGAGAGGGACAGGGGGCTTTATTATGGCTACACCTTC
TRBJ1-1	-	-	14	TRBV6-5	CASSLYYQQGEAFF	TGTGCCAGCAGTTTATACTACCAACAGGGCGAAGCTTTCTTT
TRBJ2-3	-	once	14	TRBV11-2	CASSLTGPADTQYF	TGTGCCAGCAGCTTAACGGGACCGGCAGATACGCAGTATTTT
TRBJ2-1	-	-	12	TRBV25-1	CASSAGYNEQFF	TGTGCCAGCAGTGCGGGGTACAATGAGCAGTTCTTC
TRBJ1-5	TRBD1	-	15	TRBV7-8	CASSSGGARNQPQHF	TGTGCCAGCAGCTCAGGGGGCGCCCGCAATCAGCCCCAGCATTTT
TRBJ2-7	-	few	15	TRBV25-1	CASSEGAGPFDEQYF	TGTGCCAGCAGTGAAGGGGCAGGGCCCTTTGACGAGCAGTACTTC
TRBJ2-7	-	-	15	TRBV5-1	CASRPGTLSSYEQYF	TGCGCCAGCAGGCCCGGGACGTTGAGCTCCTACGAGCAGTACTTC
TRBJ2-5	-	few	15	TRBV27	CASRTGGGRGETQYF	TGTGCCAGCCGCACAGGCGGGGGCCGGGGGGAGACCCAGTACTTC
TRBJ1-5	-	once	15	TRBV6-1	CASSEGARGNQPQHF	TGTGCCAGCAGTGAGGGGGCGCGTGGCAATCAGCCCCAGCATTTT
TRBJ1-2	TRBD1	-	14	TRBV5-1	CASSLQGDGYGYTF	TGCGCCAGCAGCTTACAGGGGGATGGCTATGGCTACACCTTC
TRBJ1-1	TRBD1	-	15	TRBV2	CASRRGQSMNTEAFF	TGTGCCAGCCGCAGGGGACAGTCTATGAACACTGAAGCTTTCTTT
TRBJ2-1	-	-	19	TRBV7-9	CASSIWNRTGPIPYNEQFF	TGTGCCAGCAGCATTTGGAATAGGACGGGACCGATACCCTACAATGAGCAGTTCTTC
TRBJ2-7	-	-	14	TRBV6-6	CASDPVGGYYEQYF	TGTGCCAGCGACCCGGTTGGGGGGTATTACGAGCAGTACTTC
TRBJ2-5	TRBD2	-	17	TRBV5-6	CASSSLRLAVGQETQYF	TGTGCCAGCAGCTCACTCCGACTAGCGGTAGGGCAAGAGACCCAGTACTTC
TRBJ2-2	-	-	14	TRBV27	CASSPQSMAGELFF	TGTGCCAGCAGTCCCCAGAGCATGGCCGGGGAGCTGTTTTTT
TRBJ1-5	TRBD1	-	18	TRBV30	CAWSEGTGLRGGNQPQHF	TGTGCCTGGAGTGAGGGGACAGGGTTAAGGGGAGGGAATCAGCCCCAGCATTTT